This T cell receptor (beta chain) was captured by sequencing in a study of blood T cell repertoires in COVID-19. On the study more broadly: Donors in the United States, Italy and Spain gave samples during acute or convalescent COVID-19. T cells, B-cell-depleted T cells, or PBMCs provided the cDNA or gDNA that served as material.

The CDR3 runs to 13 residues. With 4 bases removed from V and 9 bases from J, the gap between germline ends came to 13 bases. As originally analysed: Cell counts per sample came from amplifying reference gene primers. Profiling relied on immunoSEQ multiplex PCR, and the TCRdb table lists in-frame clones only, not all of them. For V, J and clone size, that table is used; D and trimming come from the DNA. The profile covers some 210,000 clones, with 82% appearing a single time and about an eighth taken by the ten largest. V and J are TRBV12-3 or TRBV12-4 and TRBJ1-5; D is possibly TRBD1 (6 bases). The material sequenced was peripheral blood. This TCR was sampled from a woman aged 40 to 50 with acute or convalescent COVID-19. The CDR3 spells CASSYRASGPQHF. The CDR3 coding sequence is TGTGCCAGCAGTTACAGGGCCTCGGGGCCCCAGCATTTT.